The 28 T cell receptor beta chains listed next were all sequenced from one sample in a study of T cells in tuberculosis. Profiled with immunoSEQ multiplex PCR; TCRdb holds only in-frame clones, not every one. The sample carries about 34,000 clones, roughly 93% recorded once. The time point: new active TB diagnosis, blood taken before or within 7 days of starting treatment. The source material was PBMCs, sampled at tuberculosis diagnosis. The origin of the receptors is an adult with tuberculosis.

In this sample, this clone turned up once. This rearrangement joins TRBV6-6 to TRBJ2-3; no clear D. Trimming stripped 6 bases from V and 2 bases from J, with 6 bases between. Germline V gives CDR1 MNHNY, CDR2 SVGAGI (reference sequence). This CDR3 spans 12 amino acids. CDR3 DNA: TGTGCCAGCAGACAACCCACAGATACGCAGTATTTT. Translated: CASRQPTDTQYF.

This clone was detected only once. The chain joins TRBV10-2 to TRBJ2-7; 8 nucleotides agree with TRBD2. V shed 2 bases and J 3 bases; nucleotides not matched to a gene: 0. The V gene's germline CDR1 is WSHSY and CDR2 SAAADI. This CDR3 contains 13 residues. The CDR3 bases are TGCGCCAGCAGTGAGGGGACTAGCTACGAGCAGTACTTC. Translated: CASSEGTSYEQYF.

The chain carries TRBV9 and TRBJ2-1, with D unclear. Trimming left V 4 bases short and J 0 bases short, with 11 bases between. CDR1 is SGDLS, CDR2 YYNGEE, per germline. The CDR3 sequence is 15 residues long. Here the CDR3 reads CASSSDFGSYNEQFF. CDR3 nucleotides: TGTGCCAGCAGCAGCGACTTTGGCTCCTACAATGAGCAGTTCTTC.

This chain uses TRBV10-2 with TRBJ2-1; D might be TRBD2 (7 bases). The germline gives CDR1 WSHSY, CDR2 SAAADI. Deletions cut 7 bases from V and 7 bases from J, with 26 bases between. The CDR3 loop spans 17 amino acids. CDR3 sequence reads: CASKSGGPGREGNEQFF. CDR3 bases: TGCGCCAGCAAGTCGGGGGGCCCGGGACGCGAGGGTAATGAGCAGTTCTTC.

This clone was recorded only once. The V call is TRBV4-1, the J call TRBJ2-5, with 7 bases fitting TRBD2. CDR3 length equals 19 residues. Looked up from germline, CDR1 is MGHRA and CDR2 is YSYEKL. The V gene end was trimmed by 0 bases and the J gene end by 0 bases; junction bases not matched to a gene: 13. The CDR3 bases are TGCGCCAGCAGCCAAGATGGGCTAGCGGAGCCCTCGTACCAAGAGACCCAGTACTTC. The encoded protein is CASSQDGLAEPSYQETQYF.

The V and J genes are TRBV27 and TRBJ2-3, with D maybe TRBD1 (5 bases). Between the trimmed V and J ends, which lost 5 bases and 6 bases, there was a span of 12 bases. Germline values: CDR1 MNHEY, CDR2 SMNVEV (reference sequence). The CDR3 contains 13 residues. CDR3 sequence (DNA): TGTGCCAGCAGTGATAGGGGTAGGGATACGCAGTATTTT. This sequence encodes CASSDRGRDTQYF.

This clone occurred once. CDR3 nucleotides: TGCGCCAGCACCCTTAGCGGGAGCGTCACCGGGGAGCTGTTTTTT. Translating gives CASTLSGSVTGELFF. J is TRBJ2-2 and V is TRBV10-1; 9 nucleotides agree with TRBD2. The ends lost 7 bases at V and 4 bases at J; junction bases unmatched: 7. Germline lookup yields CDR1 WNHNN and CDR2 SYGVQD (reference sequence). The CDR3 loop spans 15 amino acids.

The chain recombines TRBV5-6 with TRBJ2-3, with D possibly TRBD2 on 5 matching bases. The germline V gene encodes CDR1 SGHDT and CDR2 YYEEEE. Trimming removed 4 bases from V and 0 bases from J, with 15 bases in between. The CDR3 extends over 16 amino acids. CDR3 DNA: TGTGCCAGCAGCCCCGCGGCGGGCCTTAGCACAGATACGCAGTATTTT. Translation: CASSPAAGLSTDTQYF.

The chain recombines TRBV29-1 with TRBJ2-1, with 10 bases fitting TRBD1. This CDR3 comprises 14 residues. Germline assignment: CDR1 SQVTM and CDR2 ANQGSEA. J was trimmed by 3 bases and V by 6 bases; bases with no gene match: 5. The CDR3 DNA reads as TGCAGCGTGGACAGGGGGGAAAACTACAATGAGCAGTTCTTC. Its translation: CSVDRGENYNEQFF.

This clone showed up just once. The chain uses TRBV27 and TRBJ2-7; weak D call: TRBD1 (6 bases). CDR1 is MNHEY and CDR2 is SMNVEV in the germline V gene (reference sequence). The CDR3 extends over 14 amino acids. V lost 4 bases, J lost 2 bases, and 12 bases lay in between. DNA of the CDR3: TGTGCCAGCAGTTGGGTGGGGGCGGCCTACGAGCAGTACTTC. It codes for CASSWVGAAYEQYF.

This sequence joins TRBV9 and TRBJ1-2; 8 nucleotides agree with TRBD1. CDR1 is SGDLS and CDR2 is YYNGEE in the germline V gene. V gave up 4 bases and J gave up 7 bases; unmatched junction bases: 12. This CDR3 spans 15 amino acids. CDR3 in amino acids: CASSTAGGSGGGYTF. The CDR3 nucleotides are TGTGCCAGCAGCACCGCAGGGGGCTCCGGCGGTGGCTACACCTTC.

The rearrangement joins TRBV6-6 to TRBJ2-7; D perhaps matches TRBD2 (6 bases). The length of the CDR3 is 15 residues. Deletions cut 7 bases from V and 0 bases from J, with 16 bases between. Germline CDR1 reads MNHNY; CDR2 reads SVGAGI (reference sequence). This chain's CDR3 is CASTETGGSSYEQYF. The CDR3 DNA reads TGTGCCAGCACTGAAACTGGAGGGAGCTCCTACGAGCAGTACTTC.

The chain carries TRBV4-1 and TRBJ1-1; 7 bases align to TRBD1. Germline lookup yields CDR1 MGHRA and CDR2 YSYEKL. The trim removed 3 bases at V and 7 bases at J, leaving 5 bases unmatched. This CDR3 contains 13 residues. Written as DNA, the CDR3 is TGCGCCAGCAGCCACAGTCGACAGGGTGAAGCTTTCTTT. Its translation is CASSHSRQGEAFF.

The V gene is TRBV9, the J gene TRBJ2-3; D perhaps matches TRBD2 (6 bases). CDR3 length equals 16 residues. Trimming stripped 3 bases from V and 4 bases from J, with 18 bases between. CDR1 SGDLS and CDR2 YYNGEE come from the germline V gene. The CDR3 here is CASSGGSGPPPDTQYF. CDR3 coding DNA: TGTGCCAGCAGCGGGGGGAGCGGGCCTCCCCCAGATACGCAGTATTTT.

This chain joins TRBV19 and TRBJ1-1; TRBD1 matches 9 bases. The CDR3 length is 13 residues. The junction had 5 bases not matched to a gene; V was cut back by 9 bases and J by 3 bases. Germline V gene lookup returns CDR1 LNHDA and CDR2 SQIVND (reference sequence). The CDR3 is CASEGQGYTEAFF. CDR3 DNA sequence: TGTGCCAGCGAAGGACAGGGGTACACTGAAGCTTTCTTT.

This clone has just one count. J is TRBJ1-3 and V is TRBV20-1; TRBD1 is a possible D gene (5 bases). The CDR3 covers 11 residues. Germline loops: CDR1 DFQATT, CDR2 SNEGSKA (reference sequence). Trimming shortened V by 6 bases and J by 6 bases, and 9 bases separated the two germline ends. The CDR3 DNA is TGCAGTGCGCTGACAGAAAACACCATATATTTT. This translates into CSALTENTIYF.

The rearrangement links TRBV18 to TRBJ2-2, with 8 nucleotides matching TRBD2. CDR3 length equals 16 residues. Germline V lookup: CDR1 KGHSH, CDR2 LQKENI. With 3 bases clipped from V and 0 bases from J, the junction kept 3 bases outside the gene matches. The CDR3, as DNA: TGTGCCAGCTCACCCATAGCGGGATCGAACACCGGGGAGCTGTTTTTT. Translation gives CASSPIAGSNTGELFF.

The rearrangement links TRBV9 to TRBJ2-1, with 7 nucleotides matching TRBD1. The length of the CDR3 is 14 residues. Germline values: CDR1 SGDLS, CDR2 YYNGEE. With V trimmed by 4 bases and J by 4 bases, 5 bases remained unmatched. The CDR3 nucleotides read TGTGCCAGCAGCTCGAGGGACAGATACAATGAGCAGTTCTTC. Its translation is CASSSRDRYNEQFF.

This clone was detected only once. The J gene is TRBJ2-7, the V gene TRBV19; 8 bases align to TRBD1. Looked up from germline, CDR1 is LNHDA and CDR2 is SQIVND (reference sequence). The CDR3 extends over 14 amino acids. Trimming cost V 3 bases and J 5 bases; bases outside gene matches: 6. CDR3 bases: TGTGCCAGTAGTATCGGACAGGGTACGGACGAGCAGTACTTC. It yields the protein CASSIGQGTDEQYF.

The CDR3 protein is CASRGPQGFEAEAFF. The CDR3 DNA reads TGTGCCAGTAGGGGACCTCAGGGGTTCGAGGCTGAAGCTTTCTTT. J is TRBJ1-1 and V is TRBV19, with D tentatively TRBD1 (6 bases). This CDR3 has 15 amino acids. Trimming pared 6 bases from V and 6 bases from J, leaving 20 bases between. Germline V gene sequence: CDR1 LNHDA, CDR2 SQIVND (reference sequence).

The CDR3: CASSPRDRDPYEQYF. For the CDR3, the DNA is TGCGCCAGCAGTCCTAGGGACAGGGATCCCTACGAGCAGTACTTC. This chain connects TRBV5-1 to TRBJ2-7, with 9 bases fitting TRBD1. This CDR3 contains 15 residues. CDR1 and CDR2 from the germline V gene are SGHRS and YFSETQ. V lost 5 bases and J lost 2; bases outside the gene matches: 8.

Comments on this clone: One end of the junction is discordant with germline, which a read error may explain. The rearrangement uses TRBV5-1 and TRBJ1-1; TRBD1 is a possible D gene (6 bases). CDR1 SGHRS and CDR2 YFSETQ come from the germline V gene. CDR3 length equals 14 residues. The DNA of the CDR3 is TGCGCCAGCAGCCTAAGCGGACAGAACCCTGAAGCTTTCTTT. The encoded protein is CASSLSGQNPEAFF. The complete variable domain, with remaining parts taken from reference TRBV5-1 and TRBJ1-1, reads KAGVTQTPRYLIKTRGQQVTLSCSPISGHRSVSWYQQTPGQGLQFLFEYFSETQRNKGNFPGRFSGRQFSNSRSEMNVSTLELGDSALYLCASSLSGQNPEAFFGQGTRLTVV.

DNA for the CDR3: TGTGCCAGCAGTGAACAGGTTCTCCACACAGATACGCAGTATTTT. Translated: CASSEQVLHTDTQYF. The chain uses TRBV28 and TRBJ2-3; D might be TRBD1 (5 bases). The V gene lost 5 bases and the J gene lost 2 bases, with 14 bases spanning the gap. Germline V gene sequence: CDR1 MDHEN, CDR2 SYDVKM. The CDR3 has 15 residues.

The rearrangement links TRBV5-1 to TRBJ1-2, with 8 bases lining up with TRBD1. CDR3 length: 14 residues. Unmatched junction bases numbered 5, after V lost 4 bases and J lost 3 bases. Germline CDR1 is SGHRS and CDR2 is YFSETQ. CDR3 coding DNA: TGCGCCAGCAGCAAGACAGGGGATGACTATGGCTACACCTTC. Protein product: CASSKTGDDYGYTF.

V and J are TRBV4-2 and TRBJ1-5; D unresolved. CDR1 is LGHNA and CDR2 is YNFKEQ in the germline V gene. The CDR3 runs 14 residues. Trimming shortened V by 4 bases and J by 5 bases, and 12 bases separated the two germline ends. CDR3 residues: CASSLEVGDQPQHF. CDR3 nucleotides: TGTGCCAGCAGCCTCGAGGTAGGAGATCAGCCCCAGCATTTT.

The chain carries TRBV7-8 and TRBJ2-2, with a possible D match to TRBD2 (5 bases). The CDR3 is 16 amino acids. Germline CDR1 is SGHVS and CDR2 is FQNEAQ. With 5 bases removed from V and 1 base from J, the gap between germline ends came to 14 bases. The CDR3: CASSPMSGKNTGELFF. The CDR3 DNA reads TGTGCCAGCAGCCCAATGTCCGGGAAGAACACCGGGGAGCTGTTTTTT. Based on the CDR3 plus reference TRBV7-8 and TRBJ2-2, the full variable domain is GAGVSQSPRYKVAKRGQDVALRCDPISGHVSLFWYQQALGQGPEFLTYFQNEAQLDKSGLPSDRFFAERPEGSVSTLKIQRTQQEDSAVYLCASSPMSGKNTGELFFGEGSRLTVL.

The CDR3 spells CAGAPGGSYNEQFF. For the CDR3, the DNA is TGTGCCGGGGCTCCAGGGGGCTCCTACAATGAGCAGTTCTTC. The V gene is TRBV10-3, the J gene TRBJ2-1; 7 positions match TRBD1. Germline V gives CDR1 ENHRY, CDR2 SYGVKD. The CDR3 sequence is 14 residues long. The J segment lost 0 bases and the V segment lost 11 bases, leaving 7 bases of the junction unmatched.

This sequence joins TRBV5-8 and TRBJ2-1, with D hard to call. Between the trimmed V and J ends, which lost 0 bases and 4 bases, there was a span of 2 bases. The CDR3 contains 12 residues. CDR1 is SGHTS, CDR2 YDEGEE, per germline. CDR3 amino acids: CASSLVYNEQFF. In DNA form, the CDR3 reads TGTGCCAGCAGCTTGGTATACAATGAGCAGTTCTTC.